These T cell receptor beta chains were read from a single sample in a study of blood T cell repertoires in COVID-19. The table came from immunoSEQ multiplex PCR; TCRdb's copy has only in-frame clones and leaves some out. In the table there are roughly 220,000 clones, about 87% of which are singletons. Specimen: peripheral blood. The receptors shown here come from a man in his fifties or sixties with acute or convalescent COVID-19. CDR3s leave out the opening cysteine and the closing phenylalanine or tryptophan. Each record gives: V gene, J gene, CDR3 protein.

TRBV5-1	TRBJ1-3	ASSLSSGNTIY
TRBV6-9	TRBJ1-1	ASSFNLGQLNTEAF
TRBV19	TRBJ1-2	ASSRQTGATNYGYT
TRBV7-8	TRBJ1-5	ASSPRENQPQH
TRBV2	TRBJ1-5	ASSEIYRAQPQH
TRBV5-6	TRBJ1-3	ASSLDSSGNTIY
TRBV4-1	TRBJ1-1	ASSQEGALSTEAF
TRBV6-1	TRBJ2-2	ASSELGGYSSGELF
TRBV4-1	TRBJ2-1	ASSQGYPTSAEQF
TRBV5-1	TRBJ2-3	ASSHGQGTDTQY
TRBV5-1	TRBJ1-3	ASSPQAFSGNTIY
TRBV11-3	TRBJ2-1	ASSFGGNNEQF
TRBV5-1	TRBJ2-4	ASSSGDSLGKNIQY
TRBV7-6	TRBJ2-2	ASSLDRGELF
TRBV5-6	TRBJ1-4	ASSRRGLSTEKLF
TRBV29-1	TRBJ2-1	SGGPKLAGGRDEQF
TRBV5-1	TRBJ2-3	ASRRDRGTTDTQY
TRBV7-6	TRBJ2-7	ASSRGGQGINEQY
TRBV2	TRBJ1-6	ASLSRFNSPLH
TRBV29-1	TRBJ2-1	SVGDGLAGIGSYNEQF
TRBV19	TRBJ1-1	ATKYQAGNTEAF
TRBV19	TRBJ2-7	ASSYSGDLEQY
TRBV15	TRBJ1-5	ATSREMGGNQPQH
TRBV5-5	TRBJ1-2	ASSQGRGGYGYT
TRBV12-3/TRBV12-4	TRBJ1-1	ASNFQGDTEAF
TRBV13	TRBJ1-1	ASSRRQGANTEAF
TRBV5-6	TRBJ1-6	ASSPTGGNSPLH
TRBV21-1	TRBJ2-7	ASIPGQGFGPYEQY
TRBV6-2/TRBV6-3	TRBJ1-1	ASSAPWGYTEAF
TRBV27	TRBJ2-7	ASRVMGTGHYEQY
TRBV7-6	TRBJ2-3	ASSGFSGGDTDTQY
TRBV5-4	TRBJ1-6	ASSPPGLPHNSPLH
TRBV2	TRBJ2-3	ASKTGSALLTDTQY
TRBV6-1	TRBJ2-1	ASSELAGGHNEQF
TRBV28	TRBJ1-6	ASSNLQGYNSPLH
TRBV7-6	TRBJ2-1	ASSLEQGRYNEQF
TRBV4-1	TRBJ2-7	ASSQARTGGSYEQY
TRBV12-5	TRBJ2-1	ASGLVPVGESSYNEQF
TRBV5-1	TRBJ2-5	ASSLMTSAGQTQY
TRBV5-5	TRBJ1-5	ASSLEQATGPQH
TRBV7-2	TRBJ2-5	ASSRDRVGRGAQY
TRBV6-6	TRBJ1-5	ASTPGTRLVPQH
TRBV6-5	TRBJ1-6	ASSQGQYNSPLH
TRBV2	TRBJ1-1	ASSTDRGTEAF
TRBV11-1	TRBJ1-1	ASSLFSGSNTEAF
TRBV24-1	TRBJ2-3	ATSDLGGAGDTQY
TRBV7-7	TRBJ2-2	ASSLGHNTGELF
TRBV7-2	TRBJ2-7	ASSSPGAVYEQY